This T cell receptor beta chain was recovered during a study of Ad26.COV2.S vaccination and SARS-CoV-2 variants. Study summary: Each vaccinee took Ad26.COV2.S intramuscularly, once or twice 56 days apart.

Study-wide findings and caveats: Vaccine recipients showed a spike-specific TCR breadth that was higher than in placebo recipients. Comparability of non-spike TCR breadth was observed across vaccine and placebo recipients. The breadth of spike-specific CD8+ and CD4+ T cell responses after vaccination was reportedly substantial.

Notes on this clone: Its specificity is not known.

Clones were sequenced by immunoSEQ multiplex PCR, and TCRdb holds only the in-frame ones, with some missing. The repertoire has about 350,000 clones, roughly 90% of them found once; the top ten carry around 5%. Treatment denoted: roughly 18 received Ad26.COV2.S at low or high dose, single or two shots; roughly five received placebo; per-sample allocation not given. Following the first vaccine or placebo injection, samples were taken on day 63. J was trimmed by 5 bases and V by 3 bases; bases with no gene match: 4. Per the germline V gene, CDR1 is SGDLS and CDR2 is YYNGEE. This CDR3 comprises 14 residues.

V gene TRBV9 combines with J gene TRBJ2-1, with 8 bases that match TRBD1. This specimen consisted of peripheral blood, obtained in a trial of Ad26.COV2.S vaccine versus placebo. This sequence was found in a person between 18 and 60 years old who received the Ad26.COV2.S COVID-19 vaccine or a placebo. As DNA, the CDR3 is TGTGCCAGCAGCGACAGGGGGATCAACAATGAGCAGTTCTTC. The encoded protein is CASSDRGINNEQFF.